The present T cell receptor beta chain was sequenced within a study of blood T cell repertoires in COVID-19 (dated by TCRdb to 2018 to 2020). For the study in its entirety: Samples covering the acute and convalescent phases of COVID-19 were provided by collaborators in the United States, Italy and Spain. The material from the prospective study consisted of cDNA or gDNA derived from T cells, B-cell-depleted T cells, or PBMCs. Where available, HLA class I and class II types were taken from metadata supplied by the sample provider and were not determined by assay-based typing. The sample metadata nearly always contained a de-identified subject ID, COVID-19 status, age in years and sex. The repertoires were released in a freely available public database meant as a resource for research on the immune response to SARS-CoV-2. Subjects who had been exposed to COVID-19, were actively infected with it, or had recovered from it provided the deeply sampled blood TCRbeta repertoires that made up the dataset. The samples were drawn from the first 160 participants of the ongoing ImmuneRACE study and from over a thousand subjects provided by 6 global collaborators. The research as a whole found: The quantity of clinical and demographic metadata differed by source and by participant and was supplied without curation.

This clone was counted between two and nine times. It has no known antigen specificity. There are no base qualities to consult, and no much larger clone falls within one base. TCRbeta CDR3 regions were amplified from genomic DNA by means of the immunoSEQ Assay, a bias-controlled multiplex PCR. Concerning the study's data processing: The number of nucleated cells in each sample was estimated by amplification of reference gene primers within the assay. To quantify the absolute abundance of each unique TCRbeta CDR3 rearrangement, sequence reads were collapsed and filtered. For each sample, productive Simpson clonality was calculated by taking the square root of Simpson's diversity index across productive rearrangements. The table was pulled from immuneACCESS by TCRdb, which kept in-frame rearrangements only. Such tables lose some clones; where checked, under half of the loss comes from unresolved V genes, and the rest has no known cause. From that table come the V and J calls and clone size; the DNA was used to work out D and trimming. The sample table records a few hundred thousand clones; 81% of these occur just once. The ten largest clones capture around a tenth of the sample.

Including the terminal cysteine and phenylalanine, the CDR3 comprises 13 residues. Only the CDR3 region is kept as DNA, spanning 39 bases read in frame from base 1. Between the V and J ends, shortened by 1 base and 4 bases respectively, the junction contains 5 bases. In the germline V gene (reference sequence), CDR1 corresponds to SEHNR and CDR2 to FQNEAQ. Participants in the prospective study were enrolled through a virtual design, were aged roughly 18 to 100 years, and lived in some 24 United States geographic areas. In the prospective study, cohorts were assigned on the basis of participant-reported clinical history obtained from a screening survey and a study questionnaire. ImmuneRACE Cohort 3 recovered participants were defined by two consecutive negative NP/OP PCR tests, healthcare professional clearance, or symptom resolution. In the prospective study, whole blood, serum and a nasopharyngeal or oropharyngeal swab were collected from each participant by mobile phlebotomists. Additional blood draws and questionnaires over an approximately two-month period could optionally be provided by prospective study participants. Prospective study blood samples were shipped either frozen or at room temperature before DNA extraction.

Sequencing input: PBMCs or T cells enriched from blood (not recorded which). This clonotype was obtained from a man aged 35-49 years who had recovered from COVID-19. The sequence is built from TRBV7-9 and TRBJ1-5; no D segment can be confidently identified. At the DNA level, the sequence is TGTGCCAGCAGCTTAGTCCCTAATCAGCCCCAGCATTTT. Its protein reads: CASSLVPNQPQHF.